Below, one TCR beta chain is given with its context. These data are taken from a study of blood T cell repertoires in COVID-19. On the study more broadly: Specimens from acute and convalescent COVID-19 originated in the United States, Italy and Spain. T cells, B-cell-depleted T cells, or PBMCs supplied cDNA or gDNA.

In the authors' workflow: Reference gene primer amplification gave estimated nucleated cell counts. Data came from immunoSEQ multiplex PCR; TCRdb stores just in-frame clones and leaves some out. D and trimming come from the DNA, and the V and J calls and clone size come from that table. The sample contains about 80,000 clones, almost 85% of which appear only once. The length of the CDR3 is 13 residues. V lost 3 bases, J lost 8 bases, and 6 bases stayed unmatched. Germline values: CDR1 SGHAT, CDR2 FQNNGV. The TCR was taken from an older man with acute or convalescent COVID-19. The source material was peripheral blood. V usage is TRBV11-2 and J usage is TRBJ1-2; TRBD1 agrees at 7 bases. The CDR3 DNA follows: TGTGCCAGCAGCTTCGACAGGGTCGGCGGCTACACCTTC. The encoded protein is CASSFDRVGGYTF.